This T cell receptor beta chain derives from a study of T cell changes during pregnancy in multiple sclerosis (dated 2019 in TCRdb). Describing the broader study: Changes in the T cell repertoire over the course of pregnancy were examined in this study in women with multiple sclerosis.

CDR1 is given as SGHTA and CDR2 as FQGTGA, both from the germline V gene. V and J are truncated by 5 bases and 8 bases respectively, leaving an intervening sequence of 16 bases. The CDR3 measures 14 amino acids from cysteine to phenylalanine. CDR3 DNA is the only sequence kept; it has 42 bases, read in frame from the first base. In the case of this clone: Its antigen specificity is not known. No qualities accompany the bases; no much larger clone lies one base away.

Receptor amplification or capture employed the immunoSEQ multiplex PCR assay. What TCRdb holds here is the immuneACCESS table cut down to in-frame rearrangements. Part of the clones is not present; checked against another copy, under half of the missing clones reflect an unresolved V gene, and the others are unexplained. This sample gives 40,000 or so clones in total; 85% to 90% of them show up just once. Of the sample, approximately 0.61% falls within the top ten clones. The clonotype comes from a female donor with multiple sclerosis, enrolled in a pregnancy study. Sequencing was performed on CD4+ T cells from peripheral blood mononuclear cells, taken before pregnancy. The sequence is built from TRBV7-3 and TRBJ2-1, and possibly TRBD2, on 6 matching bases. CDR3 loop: CASSLQMTSYEQFF. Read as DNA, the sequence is TGTGCCAGCAGCCTTCAAATGACTAGTTATGAGCAGTTCTTC.